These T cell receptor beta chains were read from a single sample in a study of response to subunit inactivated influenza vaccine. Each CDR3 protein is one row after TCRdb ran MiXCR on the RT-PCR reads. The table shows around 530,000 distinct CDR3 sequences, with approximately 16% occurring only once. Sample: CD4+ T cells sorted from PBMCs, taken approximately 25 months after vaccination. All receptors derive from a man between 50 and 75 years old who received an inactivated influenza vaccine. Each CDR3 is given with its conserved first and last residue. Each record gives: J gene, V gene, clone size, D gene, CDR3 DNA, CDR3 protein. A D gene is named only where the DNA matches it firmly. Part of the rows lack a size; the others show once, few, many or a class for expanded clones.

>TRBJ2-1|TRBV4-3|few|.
TGCGCCAGCAGCCCCAATCAGGATAATGAGCAGTTCTTC
CASSPNQDNEQFF
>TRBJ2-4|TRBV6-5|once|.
TGTGCCAGCAGTTACTCCCTCCAGTCGGGAGCCAAAAACATTCAGTACTTC
CASSYSLQSGAKNIQYF
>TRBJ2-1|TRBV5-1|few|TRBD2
TGCGCCAGCAGCTTGGCTGCGGGAGATTCCAATGAGCAGTTCTTC
CASSLAAGDSNEQFF
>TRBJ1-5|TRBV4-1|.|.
TGCGCCAGCAGCCAAGATCCGCATCAGCCCCAGCATTTT
CASSQDPHQPQHF
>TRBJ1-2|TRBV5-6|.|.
TGTGCCAGCAGCTCCGTAGGGGGATATGGCTACACCTTC
CASSSVGGYGYTF
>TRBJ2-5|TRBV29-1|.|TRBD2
TGCAGCGTCGTAACCGGGACTAGGGGCGAGACCCAGTACTTC
CSVVTGTRGETQYF
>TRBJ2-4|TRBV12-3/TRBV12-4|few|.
TGTGCCAGCAGTTTCCACAGCTTAGCCAAAAACATTCAGTACTTC
CASSFHSLAKNIQYF
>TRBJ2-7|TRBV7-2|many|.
TGTGCCAGCAGCTTACGGCAGGGGGGCTACGAGCAGTACTTC
CASSLRQGGYEQYF
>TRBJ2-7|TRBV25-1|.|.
TGTGCCAGCAGTGAATATGGGTCCTACGAGCAGTACTTC
CASSEYGSYEQYF
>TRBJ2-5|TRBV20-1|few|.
TGCAGTGCTAGAGATCGTTTAGGGACTGCACAAGAGACCCAGTACTTC
CSARDRLGTAQETQYF
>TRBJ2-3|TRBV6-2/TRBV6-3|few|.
TGTGCCAGCAGTTACCCCTCGGGCACCGTCACAGATACGCAGTATTTT
CASSYPSGTVTDTQYF
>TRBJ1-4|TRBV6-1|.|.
TGTGCCAGCAGTAAAACGGTAGGCGGACTGAATGAAAAACTGTTTTTT
CASSKTVGGLNEKLFF
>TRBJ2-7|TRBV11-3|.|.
TGTGCCAGCAGCTTAGGCGGAGAGTACGAGCAGTACTTC
CASSLGGEYEQYF
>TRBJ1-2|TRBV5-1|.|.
TGCGCCAGCAGCCCCTCGTGGCCTACTAACTATGGCTACACCTTC
CASSPSWPTNYGYTF
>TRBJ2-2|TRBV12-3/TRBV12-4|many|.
TGTGCCAGCAGTCCCCGGGAACTCACCGGGGAGCTGTTTTTT
CASSPRELTGELFF
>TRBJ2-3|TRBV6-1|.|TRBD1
TGTGCCAGCACGACAGGGGCCACAGATACGCAGTATTTT
CASTTGATDTQYF
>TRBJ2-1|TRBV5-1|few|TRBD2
TGCGCCAGCAGCTTGGGTGGGAGGGCGCAAAATGAGCAGTTCTTC
CASSLGGRAQNEQFF
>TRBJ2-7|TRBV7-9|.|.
TGTGCCAGCAGCTTCCACGGGGGCTACGAGCAGTACTTC
CASSFHGGYEQYF
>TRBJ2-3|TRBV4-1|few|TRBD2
TGCGCCAGCAGCCGGAGCAATGTGGCGGGGGGCCCGGATCGCACAGATACGCAGTATTTT
CASSRSNVAGGPDRTDTQYF
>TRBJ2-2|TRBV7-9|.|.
TGTGCCAGCAGCGGCCGTGGGGGCCCGTCTGGGGAGCTGTTTTTT
CASSGRGGPSGELFF
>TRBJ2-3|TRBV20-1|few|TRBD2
TGCAGTGCCCCCTGGCGGGGGGGTCGGGATACGCAGTATTTT
CSAPWRGGRDTQYF
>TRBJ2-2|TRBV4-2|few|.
TGTGCCAGCAGCCAAGTCGCACGGGAAGGGAACACCGGGGAGCTGTTTTTT
CASSQVAREGNTGELFF
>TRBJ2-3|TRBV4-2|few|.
TGTGCCAGCAGCCAAGACGAGGGGGGAGCAGTTACGCAGTATTTT
CASSQDEGGAVTQYF
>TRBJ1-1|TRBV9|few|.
TGTGCCAGCAGCGTAGGGGACGCATCAAACACTGAAGCTTTCTTT
CASSVGDASNTEAFF
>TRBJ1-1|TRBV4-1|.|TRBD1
TGCGCCAGCAGCCGCTTGACAGGGAGGCATGGGAACACTGAAGCTTTCTTT
CASSRLTGRHGNTEAFF
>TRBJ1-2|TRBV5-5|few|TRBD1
TGTGCCAGCAGCTTAAGGGGGCTCTATGGCTACACCTTC
CASSLRGLYGYTF
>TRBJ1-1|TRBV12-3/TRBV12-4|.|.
TGTGCCAGCAGTCCTACACAGAACACTGAAGCTTTCTTT
CASSPTQNTEAFF
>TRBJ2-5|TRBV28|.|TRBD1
TGTGCCAGCACCATGGGACAGGCACAAGAGACCCAGTACTTC
CASTMGQAQETQYF
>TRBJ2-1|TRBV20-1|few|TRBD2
TGCAGTGCTAGACGTACTAGCGGGTCCAGCTCCTACAATGAGCAGTTCTTC
CSARRTSGSSSYNEQFF
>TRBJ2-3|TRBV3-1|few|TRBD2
TGTGCCAGCAGCCAATATTATGGACTAGCGGGGAGCAGTGGTACGCAGTATTTT
CASSQYYGLAGSSGTQYF
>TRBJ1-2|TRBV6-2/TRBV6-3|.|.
TGTGCCAGCAGCGGGACATACGCTGGCTACACCTTC
CASSGTYAGYTF
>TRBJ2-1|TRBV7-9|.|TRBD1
TGTGCCAGCAGCTGGGACAGGGAACGGTTCAATGAGCAGTTCTTC
CASSWDRERFNEQFF
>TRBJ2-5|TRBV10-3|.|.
TGTGCCATCAGTGACAGGCCGCAAGAGACCCAGTACTTC
CAISDRPQETQYF
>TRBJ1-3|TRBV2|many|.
TGTGCCAGCGAAAACTCTGGAAACACCATATATTTT
CASENSGNTIYF
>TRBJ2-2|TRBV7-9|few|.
TGTGCCAGCAGCTTAGTGGGACACACCGGGGAGCTGTTTTTT
CASSLVGHTGELFF
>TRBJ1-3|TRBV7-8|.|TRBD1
TGTGCCAGCAGCTGGACCGGGACAGACTCTGGAAACACCATATATTTT
CASSWTGTDSGNTIYF
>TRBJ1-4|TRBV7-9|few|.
TGTGCCAGCAGCTTAGCCAGTTCTAGGGGTCGTGAGGAAAAACTGTTTTTT
CASSLASSRGREEKLFF
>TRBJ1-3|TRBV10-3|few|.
TGTGCCACCCAGGGTAATGGAAACACCATATATTTT
CATQGNGNTIYF
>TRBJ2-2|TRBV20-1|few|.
TGCAGTGCTACAGGGACGAACACCGGGGAGCTGTTTTTT
CSATGTNTGELFF
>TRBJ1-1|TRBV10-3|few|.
TGTGCCATCAGGACCTCCGGGAAGAACACTGAAGCTTTCTTT
CAIRTSGKNTEAFF
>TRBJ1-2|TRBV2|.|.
TGTGCCAGCAGTGTCACATCTAACTATGGCTACACCTTC
CASSVTSNYGYTF
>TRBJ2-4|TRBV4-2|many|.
TGTGCCAGCAGCCAAGACAAAAGTGGGATTCAGTACTTC
CASSQDKSGIQYF
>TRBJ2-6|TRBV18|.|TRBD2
TGTGCCAGCTCAGGGACTATCTCTGGGGCCAACGTCCTGACTTTC
CASSGTISGANVLTF
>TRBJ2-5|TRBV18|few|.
TGTGCCAGCTCACCACCGCAGGGACAAGAGACCCAGTACTTC
CASSPPQGQETQYF
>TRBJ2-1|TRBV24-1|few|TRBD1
TGTGCCACCAGTGATTTAAGGACCAGGGGGCATGAGCAGTTCTTC
CATSDLRTRGHEQFF
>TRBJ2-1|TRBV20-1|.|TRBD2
TGCAGTGCCAATATCGGGACTAGCATTACCTACAATGAGCAGTTCTTC
CSANIGTSITYNEQFF
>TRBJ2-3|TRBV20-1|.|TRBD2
TGCAGTGCTAGAGTCCTAGCGGGGGGCCTCACAGATACGCAGTATTTT
CSARVLAGGLTDTQYF
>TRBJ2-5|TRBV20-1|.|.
TGCAGTGCTAGCTGGGAGGGGGGGAAGACCCAGTACTTC
CSASWEGGKTQYF
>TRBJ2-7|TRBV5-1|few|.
TGCGCCAGCAGCTTGCGGTCAGTTGGATCCTACGAGCAGTACTTC
CASSLRSVGSYEQYF
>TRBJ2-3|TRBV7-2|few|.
TGTGCCAGCAGCTTAGGTCTTAGCGACGATACGCAGTATTTT
CASSLGLSDDTQYF
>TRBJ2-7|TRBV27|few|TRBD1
TGTGCCAGCAGAAGGATGACAGGGGGGGCCTACGAGCAGTACTTC
CASRRMTGGAYEQYF
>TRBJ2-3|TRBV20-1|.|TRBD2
TGCAGTGTCTCGGGACTAGCGGGAGTCGTGGCAGATACGCAGTATTTT
CSVSGLAGVVADTQYF
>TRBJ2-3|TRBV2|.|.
TGTGCCAGCAGTGAGGTGGGGGGGCTGGCAGATACGCAGTATTTT
CASSEVGGLADTQYF
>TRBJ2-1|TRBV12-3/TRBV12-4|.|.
TGTGCCAGCAGTTTATCACAGTTAAACAATGAGCAATTCTTC
CASSLSQLNNEQFF
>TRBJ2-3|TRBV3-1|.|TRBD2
TGTGCCAGCTGTTTAGCGAGTCTAGCGGGGGCCCTCACAGATACGCAGTATTTT
CASCLASLAGALTDTQYF
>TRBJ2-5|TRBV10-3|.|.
TGTGCCATCAGTGGGACTGAACAAGAGACCCAGTACTTC
CAISGTEQETQYF
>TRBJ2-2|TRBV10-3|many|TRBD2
TGTGCCATCAGTGAGACTAGCGGGAGAACCGGGGAGCTGTTTTTT
CAISETSGRTGELFF
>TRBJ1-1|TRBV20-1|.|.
TGCAGTGTATACAGGCCAAACACTGAAGCTTTCTTT
CSVYRPNTEAFF